The following is a T cell receptor beta chain sequence with its context. Its antigen remains unknown. This sample is drawn from a study of shared clonotypes between healthy human individuals. Broader study findings: On the whole, naive subsets had larger estimated richness than memory subsets had.

CD4+ cell separation produced CD45RA+ naive and CD45RA-negative memory subsets. The sorted-subset replicate PCRs were given around 0.2 ug DNA, which is tens of thousands of T cell genomes. Data came from immunoSEQ multiplex PCR; TCRdb stores just in-frame clones and leaves some out. The repertoire includes roughly 2.6 million clones, around 90% of them detected once, and under 0.15% sits in the top ten. This CDR3 is built from 14 residues. V dropped 5 bases and J dropped 4; count of bases not matched to a gene: 4. Germline CDR1 reads LGHNT; CDR2 reads FRNRAP. The TCR comes from a man aged 18-30 years in good health. The chain joins TRBV12-5 to TRBJ1-5, with 8 bases aligning to TRBD1. Sequencing was carried out using naive CD4+ T cells sorted from blood. The subset is: CD45RA+ positively selected. CDR3 in amino acids: CASGPTGVNQPQHF. CDR3 DNA: TGTGCTAGTGGTCCGACAGGGGTAAATCAGCCCCAGCATTTT.